A single sample gave rise to the 15 T cell receptor beta chains below, sequenced in a study of blood T cell repertoires in COVID-19. The repertoire was sequenced with immunoSEQ multiplex PCR; TCRdb's copy has only in-frame clones and lacks some. Of fewer than 95,000 clones listed, around 72% are singletons. The sample consisted of peripheral blood. All receptors derive from a woman of 80 years or more with acute or convalescent COVID-19.

The chain employs TRBV27 and TRBJ1-1; tentative D call: TRBD1 (6 bases). Germline lookup yields CDR1 MNHEY and CDR2 SMNVEV (reference sequence). With 3 bases removed from V and 5 bases from J, the gap between germline ends came to 10 bases. The CDR3 extends over 13 amino acids. CDR3 nucleotide sequence: TGTGCCAGCAGTTTGAACAGGGATACTGAAGCTTTCTTT. Translation gives CASSLNRDTEAFF.

This rearrangement joins TRBV19 to TRBJ2-3; TRBD1 agrees at 7 bases. Unmatched junction bases numbered 5, after V lost 3 bases and J lost 2 bases. CDR3 length: 15 amino acids. Germline V lookup: CDR1 LNHDA, CDR2 SQIVND (reference sequence). This CDR3 is CASSIWGQSTDTQYF. CDR3 coding DNA: TGTGCCAGTAGTATCTGGGGACAGTCCACAGATACGCAGTATTTT.

The chain carries TRBV19 and TRBJ1-4, with TRBD1 matching over 9 bases. V dropped 7 bases and J dropped 8; count of bases not matched to a gene: 5. This CDR3 spans 13 amino acids. Germline CDR1 and CDR2: LNHDA and SQIVND (reference sequence). CDR3 sequence (DNA): TGTGCCAGTACCTCACAGGGGGCGGAAAAACTGTTTTTT. Encoded protein: CASTSQGAEKLFF.

The chain carries TRBV5-4 and TRBJ1-6, with TRBD1 identical over 10 bases. The V gene end was trimmed by 5 bases and the J gene end by 6 bases; junction bases not matched to a gene: 14. The CDR3 consists of 18 residues. The V gene's germline CDR1 is SGHNT and CDR2 YYREEE (reference sequence). The DNA for the CDR3 is TGTGCCAGCAGTTCCGGGACAGGGGCACGAGGGGGTAATTCACCCCTCCACTTT. It is translated as CASSSGTGARGGNSPLHF.

The chain has TRBV5-4 and TRBJ1-1, with D uncertain. This CDR3 spans 13 amino acids. The germline V gene has CDR1 SGHNT and CDR2 YYREEE (reference sequence). V was trimmed by 4 bases and J by 1 base, leaving 8 bases between them. CDR3: CASSLPRNTEAFF. In nucleotides, the CDR3 is TGTGCCAGCAGCCTACCGCGGAACACTGAAGCTTTCTTT.

The chain has TRBV6-6 and TRBJ1-2; maybe TRBD1 (6 bases). This CDR3 is 11 amino acids long. Germline CDR1 is MNHNY and CDR2 is SVGAGI (reference sequence). V shed 4 bases and J shed 7 bases, with 7 bases lying between them. CDR3 sequence: CASSWGPGYTF. The CDR3 nucleotides are TGTGCCAGCAGTTGGGGGCCTGGCTACACCTTC.

This chain connects TRBV11-3 to TRBJ2-7, with D maybe TRBD1 (6 bases). CDR1 is SGHNT and CDR2 is YENEEA in the germline V gene. The CDR3 covers 12 residues. V dropped 6 bases and J dropped 2 bases, with 8 bases sitting between them. The CDR3, as DNA: TGTGCCAGCAGTGCAGGGGCCTACGAGCAGTACTTC. It codes for CASSAGAYEQYF.

This sequence joins TRBV12-3 or TRBV12-4 and TRBJ1-2; the D is unclear. The CDR3 is 12 residues long. Trimming pared 5 bases from V and 7 bases from J, leaving 11 bases between. The CDR3 bases are TGTGCCAGCAGTGAAAGTCCGGTTGGCTACACCTTC. It is translated as CASSESPVGYTF.

The V gene is TRBV4-1, the J gene TRBJ1-5; 8 bases fit TRBD1. This CDR3 is 16 amino acids long. Germline CDR1 MGHRA, CDR2 YSYEKL. V shed 1 base and J 6 bases; nucleotides not matched to a gene: 8. The CDR3 DNA follows: TGCGCCAGCAGCCAAGGCGCAGTCAGGGGGCCTCAGCCCCAGCATTTT. This sequence encodes CASSQGAVRGPQPQHF.

This chain uses TRBV5-1 with TRBJ1-4, with a possible D match to TRBD1 (5 bases). V was shortened by 0 bases and J by 3 bases, with 9 bases between the two germline ends. CDR3 length equals 15 residues. Germline lookup yields CDR1 SGHRS and CDR2 YFSETQ. The CDR3 loop reads CASSLEPGSNEKLFF. In DNA, the CDR3 is TGCGCCAGCAGCTTGGAACCAGGGTCTAATGAAAAACTGTTTTTT.

In this sample, this clone turned up once. At one of its ends the junction is not consistent with the germline gene, which may arise from a read error. The rearrangement uses TRBV28 and TRBJ2-1; TRBD2 matches 9 bases. This CDR3 contains 15 residues. Germline values: CDR1 MDHEN, CDR2 SYDVKM. The CDR3 sequence: CASTLAGAAYNEQFF. The CDR3 coding sequence is TGTGCCAGCACTTTAGCGGGGGCCGCCTACAATGAGCAGTTCTTC.

Concerning this clone: Its ends do not fully match the called genes, so a read error is possible. V usage is TRBV15 and J usage is TRBJ1-2, with D maybe TRBD1 (6 bases). There are 14 residues in the CDR3. CDR1 and CDR2 (germline): LNHNV, YYDKDF (reference sequence). The CDR3 bases are TGTGCCGCCAGCAGAGATCGTCAGGGGATCGGCTACACCTTC. It codes for CAASRDRQGIGYTF.

This chain uses TRBV19 with TRBJ1-1; 7 bases align to TRBD1. V was pared by 4 bases and J by 5 bases, with 4 bases of the junction left unmatched. The CDR3 covers 13 residues. Looked up from germline, CDR1 is LNHDA and CDR2 is SQIVND (reference sequence). This CDR3 is CASSTETGTEAFF. CDR3 DNA: TGTGCCAGTAGTACCGAGACAGGGACTGAAGCTTTCTTT.

The gene calls are TRBV5-1 and TRBJ2-6; 12 bases fit TRBD1. The CDR3 is 17 residues long. Germline V gene sequence: CDR1 SGHRS, CDR2 YFSETQ. V lost 3 bases, J lost 0 bases, and 1 base stayed unmatched. The CDR3 coding sequence is TGCGCCAGCAGCTCGGGACAGGGGGCCTCTGGGGCCAACGTCCTGACTTTC. Translating gives CASSSGQGASGANVLTF.

V is TRBV6-2 or TRBV6-3 and J is TRBJ1-2, with D possibly matching TRBD1 (5 bases). V was shortened by 4 bases and J by 0 bases, with 9 bases between the two germline ends. The CDR3 loop spans 14 amino acids. CDR1 MNHEY and CDR2 SVGEGT come from the germline V gene. CDR3 loop: CASSLRGTNYGYTF. In nucleotides, the CDR3 is TGTGCCAGCAGTTTAAGGGGAACTAACTATGGCTACACCTTC.